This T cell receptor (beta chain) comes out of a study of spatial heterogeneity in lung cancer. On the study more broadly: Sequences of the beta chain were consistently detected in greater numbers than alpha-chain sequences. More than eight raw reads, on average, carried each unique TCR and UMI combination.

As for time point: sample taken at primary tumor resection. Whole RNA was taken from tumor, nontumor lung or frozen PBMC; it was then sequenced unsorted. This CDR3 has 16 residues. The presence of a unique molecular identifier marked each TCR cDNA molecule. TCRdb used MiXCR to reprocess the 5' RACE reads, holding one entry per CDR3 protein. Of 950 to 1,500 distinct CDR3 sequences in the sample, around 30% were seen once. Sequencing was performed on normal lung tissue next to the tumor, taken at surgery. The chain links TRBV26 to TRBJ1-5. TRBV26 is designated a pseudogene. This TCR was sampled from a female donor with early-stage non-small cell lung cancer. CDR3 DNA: TGTGCCAGCAGTTCGCTACTGGAGTCGGGCAATCAGCCCCAGCATTTT. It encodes CASSSLLESGNQPQHF.